These T cell receptor beta chains were read from a single sample in a study of blood T cell repertoires in COVID-19. Clones were read by immunoSEQ multiplex PCR, and TCRdb kept only the in-frame ones, dropping some. The sample has about 380,000 clones; roughly 85% are singletons. Sequenced input: peripheral blood. The receptor set was obtained from a woman younger than 35 with acute or convalescent COVID-19. CDR3s include the opening cysteine and the closing phenylalanine or tryptophan. D genes are given only for firm matches. The size field is filled for only some rows; it gives once, few, many or a size class.

J gene: TRBJ1-2; V gene: TRBV5-6; D gene: .; clone size: .; CDR3 protein: CASTGGWGGYGYTF; CDR3 DNA: TGTGCCAGCACCGGAGGGTGGGGAGGATATGGCTACACCTTC
J gene: TRBJ2-5; V gene: TRBV5-6; D gene: .; clone size: .; CDR3 protein: CASSLGQFDQETQYF; CDR3 DNA: TGTGCCAGCAGCTTAGGACAGTTCGACCAAGAGACCCAGTACTTC
J gene: TRBJ2-3; V gene: TRBV11-2; D gene: TRBD1; clone size: .; CDR3 protein: CASSLEVGTGFTDTQYF; CDR3 DNA: TGTGCCAGCAGCTTAGAAGTAGGGACAGGGTTTACAGATACGCAGTATTTT
J gene: TRBJ2-1; V gene: TRBV5-1; D gene: TRBD1; clone size: .; CDR3 protein: CASSPTTGTGYNEQFF; CDR3 DNA: TGCGCCAGCAGCCCAACGACCGGGACAGGATACAATGAGCAGTTCTTC
J gene: TRBJ1-5; V gene: TRBV15; D gene: .; clone size: few; CDR3 protein: CATSRVQGKDQPQHF; CDR3 DNA: TGTGCCACCAGCAGAGTGCAGGGTAAAGATCAGCCCCAGCATTTT
J gene: TRBJ2-1; V gene: TRBV11-2; D gene: .; clone size: once; CDR3 protein: CASSQPYVRASNEQFF; CDR3 DNA: TGTGCCAGCAGCCAACCTTACGTGAGGGCGTCTAATGAGCAGTTCTTC
J gene: TRBJ1-2; V gene: TRBV6-5; D gene: .; clone size: .; CDR3 protein: CASSVLGENYGYTF; CDR3 DNA: TGTGCCAGCAGCGTCCTCGGGGAGAACTATGGCTACACCTTC
J gene: TRBJ2-7; V gene: TRBV19; D gene: .; clone size: .; CDR3 protein: CASSNRDYEQYF; CDR3 DNA: TGTGCCAGTAGTAATCGGGACTACGAGCAGTACTTC
J gene: TRBJ2-7; V gene: TRBV12-3/TRBV12-4; D gene: TRBD1; clone size: .; CDR3 protein: CASRPTGVKEQYF; CDR3 DNA: TGTGCCAGCAGACCGACAGGGGTAAAAGAGCAGTACTTC
J gene: TRBJ1-1; V gene: TRBV28; D gene: .; clone size: .; CDR3 protein: CASNSYTEAFF; CDR3 DNA: TGTGCCAGCAACAGTTACACTGAAGCTTTCTTT
J gene: TRBJ1-5; V gene: TRBV5-6; D gene: .; clone size: .; CDR3 protein: CASSLRQNGLLFNQPQHF; CDR3 DNA: TGTGCCAGCAGTTTACGACAGAACGGCCTCTTGTTCAATCAGCCCCAGCATTTT
J gene: TRBJ2-5; V gene: TRBV9; D gene: TRBD1; clone size: .; CDR3 protein: CASSLGTGQETQYF; CDR3 DNA: TGTGCCAGCAGCCTGGGGACAGGACAAGAGACCCAGTACTTC
J gene: TRBJ2-5; V gene: TRBV5-1; D gene: .; clone size: .; CDR3 protein: CASSLAEGAIVETQYF; CDR3 DNA: TGCGCCAGCAGCTTGGCGGAGGGGGCGATAGTGGAGACCCAGTACTTC
J gene: TRBJ1-1; V gene: TRBV28; D gene: .; clone size: .; CDR3 protein: CASTERVEGNTEAFF; CDR3 DNA: TGTGCCAGCACTGAGCGGGTAGAGGGGAACACTGAAGCTTTCTTT
J gene: TRBJ1-3; V gene: TRBV30; D gene: TRBD1; clone size: .; CDR3 protein: CAWSRDRGLGNTIYF; CDR3 DNA: TGTGCCTGGAGTCGGGACAGGGGGCTTGGAAACACCATATATTTT
J gene: TRBJ1-2; V gene: TRBV19; D gene: .; clone size: .; CDR3 protein: CASSLKGVNYGYTF; CDR3 DNA: TGTGCCAGTAGTTTGAAAGGAGTTAACTATGGCTACACCTTC
J gene: TRBJ1-3; V gene: TRBV25-1; D gene: .; clone size: .; CDR3 protein: CASSRGSDRNTIYF; CDR3 DNA: TGTGCCAGCAGTAGGGGGTCGGATAGAAACACCATATATTTT
J gene: TRBJ2-7; V gene: TRBV5-1; D gene: .; clone size: .; CDR3 protein: CASSLELDYEQYF; CDR3 DNA: TGCGCCAGCAGCTTGGAACTAGACTACGAGCAGTACTTC
J gene: TRBJ2-1; V gene: TRBV7-9; D gene: .; clone size: .; CDR3 protein: CASSLAGGTYAEQFF; CDR3 DNA: TGTGCCAGCAGCTTAGCTGGCGGGACCTACGCTGAGCAGTTCTTC
J gene: TRBJ1-1; V gene: TRBV7-2; D gene: TRBD1; clone size: once; CDR3 protein: CATAGQGAGNTEAFF; CDR3 DNA: TGTGCCACGGCGGGACAGGGGGCAGGCAACACTGAAGCTTTCTTT
J gene: TRBJ2-5; V gene: TRBV5-6; D gene: TRBD1; clone size: .; CDR3 protein: CASSYPTGGYETQYF; CDR3 DNA: TGTGCCAGCAGCTACCCGACAGGGGGGTACGAGACCCAGTACTTC
J gene: TRBJ2-6; V gene: TRBV24-1; D gene: TRBD1; clone size: .; CDR3 protein: CATSPGETGSGANVLTF; CDR3 DNA: TGTGCCACCAGCCCCGGAGAGACAGGGTCTGGGGCCAACGTCCTGACTTTC
J gene: TRBJ2-2; V gene: TRBV11-2; D gene: TRBD2; clone size: .; CDR3 protein: CASSPRLAGGTGTGELFF; CDR3 DNA: TGTGCCAGCAGCCCGCGACTAGCGGGGGGCACCGGTACCGGGGAGCTGTTTTTT
J gene: TRBJ2-5; V gene: TRBV7-2; D gene: TRBD1; clone size: .; CDR3 protein: CASSLVRGETQYF; CDR3 DNA: TGTGCCAGCAGCTTAGTCAGGGGGGAGACCCAGTACTTC
J gene: TRBJ2-2; V gene: TRBV29-1; D gene: .; clone size: .; CDR3 protein: CSVEFGQGSYTGELFF; CDR3 DNA: TGCAGCGTTGAGTTTGGCCAGGGGTCTTACACCGGGGAGCTGTTTTTT
J gene: TRBJ1-1; V gene: TRBV13; D gene: .; clone size: .; CDR3 protein: CASSLELRNTEAFF; CDR3 DNA: TGTGCCAGCAGCTTAGAACTGAGGAACACTGAAGCTTTCTTT
J gene: TRBJ1-1; V gene: TRBV19; D gene: TRBD1; clone size: .; CDR3 protein: CASSSYRGIDTEAFF; CDR3 DNA: TGTGCCAGTAGTTCCTACAGGGGGATTGACACTGAAGCTTTCTTT
J gene: TRBJ2-1; V gene: TRBV28; D gene: TRBD1; clone size: .; CDR3 protein: CASNPGTGDYNEQFF; CDR3 DNA: TGTGCCAGCAACCCCGGGACAGGGGACTACAATGAGCAGTTCTTC
J gene: TRBJ2-2; V gene: TRBV5-1; D gene: TRBD2; clone size: .; CDR3 protein: CASSLAASGMNTGELFF; CDR3 DNA: TGCGCCAGCAGCTTGGCCGCCAGCGGGATGAACACCGGGGAGCTGTTTTTT
J gene: TRBJ1-1; V gene: TRBV7-9; D gene: TRBD1; clone size: .; CDR3 protein: CASSGRDRGTEAFF; CDR3 DNA: TGTGCCAGCAGCGGAAGGGACAGGGGGACTGAAGCTTTCTTT
J gene: TRBJ2-7; V gene: TRBV6-5; D gene: TRBD2; clone size: .; CDR3 protein: CASSRKGLAKNEQYF; CDR3 DNA: TGTGCCAGCAGTAGAAAGGGACTAGCGAAAAACGAGCAGTACTTC
J gene: TRBJ1-2; V gene: TRBV19; D gene: .; clone size: .; CDR3 protein: CASSIGMSGYTF; CDR3 DNA: TGTGCCAGTAGTATAGGTATGAGTGGCTACACCTTC
J gene: TRBJ1-1; V gene: TRBV28; D gene: .; clone size: .; CDR3 protein: CASSPETDLRTEAFF; CDR3 DNA: TGTGCCAGCAGTCCTGAAACGGACTTGAGGACTGAAGCTTTCTTT
J gene: TRBJ1-1; V gene: TRBV10-1; D gene: .; clone size: few; CDR3 protein: CASSALANTEAFF; CDR3 DNA: TGCGCCAGCAGTGCATTAGCGAACACTGAAGCTTTCTTT
J gene: TRBJ1-6; V gene: TRBV5-8; D gene: .; clone size: .; CDR3 protein: CASSREDRLLSYNSPLHF; CDR3 DNA: TGTGCCAGCAGCCGTGAGGACAGACTACTCTCCTATAATTCACCCCTCCACTTT
J gene: TRBJ2-2; V gene: TRBV3-1/TRBV3-2; D gene: .; clone size: few; CDR3 protein: CASSQAPFWELFF; CDR3 DNA: TGTGCCAGCAGCCAAGCCCCTTTCTGGGAGCTGTTTTTT
J gene: TRBJ2-7; V gene: TRBV28; D gene: .; clone size: few; CDR3 protein: CASSSQYEQYF; CDR3 DNA: TGTGCCAGCAGTTCCCAGTACGAGCAGTACTTC
J gene: TRBJ1-6; V gene: TRBV6-5; D gene: .; clone size: .; CDR3 protein: CASSAGYPNSPLHF; CDR3 DNA: TGTGCCAGCAGCGCCGGTTACCCTAATTCACCCCTCCACTTT